This TCR beta chain was observed in a study of blood T cell repertoires in COVID-19 (dated by TCRdb to the early 2020s). For the wider study: Samples covering the acute and convalescent phases of COVID-19 were provided by collaborators in the United States, Italy and Spain. The repertoires were released in a freely available public database intended as a resource for research on the immune response to SARS-CoV-2. The prospective study material was composed of cDNA or gDNA derived from T cells, B-cell-depleted T cells, or PBMCs. Samples came from the ongoing ImmuneRACE study (first 160 participants) plus 1,254 subjects from 6 global collaborators. Deeply sampled blood TCRbeta repertoires from subjects exposed to, actively infected with, or recovered from COVID-19 were included in the dataset. The sample metadata nearly always contained a de-identified subject ID, COVID-19 status, age in years and sex. Where available, HLA class I and class II types were obtained from metadata supplied by the sample provider rather than from assay-based typing.

V drops 4 bases and J drops 1 base, leaving 14 bases in between. CDR1 SGHTS and CDR2 YDEGEE are derived from the germline V gene. From the cysteine through the phenylalanine, the CDR3 covers 15 amino acids. Only CDR3 DNA is held: 45 bases, read in frame from base 1. On this clone itself: The clone's antigen remains unknown. Per-nucleotide qualities are absent, and no much larger clonotype sits a single base away.

The immunoSEQ Assay, a bias-controlled multiplex PCR, was used to amplify TCRbeta CDR3 regions from genomic DNA. In the authors' own workflow: The number of nucleated cells in each sample was estimated by amplification of reference gene primers within the assay. To quantify the absolute abundance of each unique TCRbeta CDR3 rearrangement, sequence reads were collapsed and filtered. For each sample, productive Simpson clonality was calculated by taking the square root of Simpson's diversity index across productive rearrangements. The table comes from immuneACCESS by way of TCRdb, which keeps in-frame sequences with V and J called. Part of the clones is missing from these tables; in studies checked, under half for an unresolved V gene and the rest for unknown reasons. The D gene and trimming were derived from the DNA, and the V and J assignments and clone size from that table. The sample contains about 280,000 clones, 85% of them found a single time. The ten most abundant clones make up about 5.1% of the sample.

Each collaborating institution followed its own protocols to collect whole blood in K2EDTA tubes. Collaborator samples were shipped for TCRbeta analysis as frozen whole blood, isolated PBMCs, or DNA extracted from either sample type. The paper as a whole reports these results and caveats: How much clinical and demographic metadata was included differed by source and by participant, and the metadata was provided uncurated.

The clonotype originates from a man aged 45 to 65 with active or convalescent COVID-19. The chain joins TRBV5-8 to TRBJ1-1, with the D gene too uncertain to name. The specimen was peripheral blood. The nucleotides read TGTGCCAGCAGCCTAGCGGGAGGGCGGAACACTGAAGCTTTCTTT. This sequence encodes CASSLAGGRNTEAFF.